The 8 T cell receptor beta chains in this list originate from one sample, sequenced in a study of blood T cell repertoires in COVID-19. Using immunoSEQ multiplex PCR, the repertoire was profiled, and TCRdb retains in-frame clones only, with some absent. The sample includes about 300,000 clones, 65% to 85% of them seen just once. Sequencing input: peripheral blood. The receptors derive from a human donor with COVID-19, enrolled during active disease. The donor label of this sample is uncertain.

The rearrangement uses TRBV7-3 and TRBJ2-3; D not resolved. The CDR3 has 14 amino acids. The V end lost 4 bases, the J end lost 5 bases, and 13 bases lay between the germline ends. Germline CDR1 reads SGHTA; CDR2 reads FQGTGA. In DNA form, the CDR3 reads TGTGCCAGCAGCTCCAGCGCCTTCGGAGATACGCAGTATTTT. Translating gives CASSSSAFGDTQYF.

This clone was recorded a few times. The V call is TRBV7-2, the J call TRBJ1-2; 11 bases map to TRBD1. V shed 4 bases and J 6 bases; nucleotides not matched to a gene: 7. Germline CDR1 and CDR2: SGHTA and FQGNSA. The CDR3 runs to 15 residues. The CDR3 here is CASSSRTGGWDGYTF. In DNA, the CDR3 is TGTGCCAGCAGCTCCAGGACAGGGGGCTGGGATGGCTACACCTTC.

The J gene is TRBJ1-5, the V gene TRBV6-5, with 8 positions matching TRBD1. CDR1 MNHEY and CDR2 SVGAGI come from the germline V gene. The CDR3 covers 14 residues. V trimming: 6 bases; J trimming: 3 bases; junction bases outside the gene matches: 4. The CDR3 nucleotides are TGTGCCAGCAGGCAGACAGGGGACAATCAGCCCCAGCATTTT. Protein sequence: CASRQTGDNQPQHF.

The CDR3 sequence is CASTPSGGLYLYGYTF. The CDR3 coding sequence is TGTGCCAGCACCCCCTCAGGGGGCCTCTACCTCTATGGCTACACCTTC. The chain links TRBV28 to TRBJ1-2, with TRBD1 matching 8 bases. Trimming took 7 bases from V and 4 from J; bases not matched to a gene: 14. The CDR3 spans 16 residues. Looked up from germline, CDR1 is MDHEN and CDR2 is SYDVKM.

This chain links TRBV6-5 with TRBJ1-5; D uncertain. The CDR3 extends over 13 amino acids. Trimming left V 6 bases short and J 5 bases short, with 11 bases between. The germline gives CDR1 MNHEY, CDR2 SVGAGI. CDR3 amino acids: CASRSQQDQPQHF. DNA for the CDR3: TGTGCCAGCAGATCCCAGCAGGATCAGCCCCAGCATTTT.

J is TRBJ2-5 and V is TRBV11-2; TRBD2 matches at 8 bases. The germline V gene encodes CDR1 SGHAT and CDR2 FQNNGV. The CDR3 contains 15 residues. J lost 4 bases, V lost 0 bases, and 4 bases had no gene match. CDR3 protein: CASSLDSLAGETQYF. CDR3 DNA: TGTGCCAGCAGCTTAGATTCCCTAGCGGGAGAGACCCAGTACTTC.

The V gene is TRBV9, the J gene TRBJ2-7, with TRBD2 as a possible D gene (6 bases). This CDR3 region has 14 residues. Per germline, CDR1 SGDLS and CDR2 YYNGEE. V was trimmed by 3 bases and J by 6 bases, leaving 16 bases between them. The DNA of the CDR3 is TGTGCCAGCAGCGCGGGACTGGCTCAGGGCGAGCAGTACTTC. As protein: CASSAGLAQGEQYF.

The chain is built from TRBV19 and TRBJ2-7; the match to TRBD1 covers 8 bases. V was pared by 10 bases and J by 7 bases, with 12 bases of the junction left unmatched. Germline CDR1 is LNHDA and CDR2 is SQIVND (reference sequence). CDR3 size: 13 residues. The CDR3 region has the DNA TGTGCCACGACAGGGGTCCTCTCTAGGGAGCAGTACTTC. It translates to CATTGVLSREQYF. Full variable domain (remainder filled in from reference TRBV19 and TRBJ2-7): DGGITQSPKYLFRKEGQNVTLSCEQNLNHDAMYWYRQDPGQGLRLIYYSQIVNDFQKGDIAEGYSVSREKKESFPLTVTSAQKNPTAFYLCATTGVLSREQYFGPGTRLTVT.